This TCR beta chain was identified during a study of human T cells and chemical hapten exposure. At the level of the study: Alopecia areata, totalis or universalis was found in mostly female patients.

The CDR3 totals 11 residues. The V and J ends lost 6 bases and 7 bases respectively, with 7 bases between them. The time point denotes: patch test 3, about 24 weeks after DPC sensitization. Described treatment: therapeutic diphenylcyclopropenone sensitization with weekly scalp DPC. Blood draws came first, before each patch test. Via MiXCR, TCRdb re-called the RACE reads, giving one row per CDR3 protein. The sample has 180,000 or so distinct CDR3 sequences, about 22% seen once. This clonotype was seen only a few times. Sequences were derived from whole blood, sampled in connection with sensitization to the hapten diphenylcyclopropenone (DPC). The chain couples TRBV12-3 or TRBV12-4 to TRBJ2-1; perhaps TRBD1 as D (5 bases). This TCR derives from a woman in her thirties or forties with alopecia areata. Some clones in this sample may be carry-over from other donors' samples. Written as DNA, the CDR3 is TGTGCCAGCAGGGCAGGGAATGAGCAGTTCTTC. Translated, it gives CASRAGNEQFF.